One and the same sample provided the 29 T cell receptor beta chains below, sequenced in a study of monozygotic twins with inflammatory bowel disease. TCRdb re-called the 5' RACE reads and shows each CDR3 protein once, DNA omitted. The record lists around 400,000 distinct CDR3 sequences, of which the ten most abundant hold more than 2%. The material sequenced was blood. These receptors came from a human donor with ulcerative colitis or Crohn's disease, or a healthy co-twin of an affected twin (not recorded which).

This chain connects TRBV7-8 to TRBJ2-6. The CDR3 is 16 amino acids. Germline V gene sequence: CDR1 SGHVS, CDR2 FQNEAQ. The CDR3 spells CASSSTANSGANVLTF. The full variable domain, rest sourced from reference TRBV7-8 and TRBJ2-6, is GAGVSQSPRYKVAKRGQDVALRCDPISGHVSLFWYQQALGQGPEFLTYFQNEAQLDKSGLPSDRFFAERPEGSVSTLKIQRTQQEDSAVYLCASSSTANSGANVLTFGAGSRLTVL.

The rearrangement links TRBV7-2 to TRBJ2-1. The CDR3 consists of 14 residues. Germline CDR1 SGHTA, CDR2 FQGNSA. CDR3 residues: CASSLAREMGEQFF.

The chain employs TRBV5-1 and TRBJ2-7; TCRdb lists TRBD1, though no DNA is available to test this call. Germline-derived CDR1 and CDR2 are SGHRS and YFSETQ. This CDR3 is built from 13 residues. CDR3 protein: CASSMTQGYEQYF. Filled out from reference TRBV5-1 and TRBJ2-7, the complete variable domain reads KAGVTQTPRYLIKTRGQQVTLSCSPISGHRSVSWYQQTPGQGLQFLFEYFSETQRNKGNFPGRFSGRQFSNSRSEMNVSTLELGDSALYLCASSMTQGYEQYFGPGTRLTVT.

The chain recombines TRBV14 with TRBJ2-6. Germline V gene lookup returns CDR1 SGHDN and CDR2 FVKESK. The CDR3 totals 16 residues. The CDR3 loop is CASSQDLISGANVLTF.

This sequence joins TRBV9 and TRBJ1-1; TCRdb gives TRBD1 as the D gene, but with no DNA this cannot be confirmed. Germline assignment: CDR1 SGDLS and CDR2 YYNGEE. The CDR3 contains 16 residues. The CDR3 region is CASSARLQGWDTEAFF.

The V call is TRBV29-1, the J call TRBJ1-1; the TRBD1 assignment by TCRdb is unverifiable without DNA. The CDR3 runs to 13 residues. Germline V gene lookup returns CDR1 SQVTM and CDR2 ANQGSEA. The CDR3 is CSVVRGGSTEAFF.

This CDR3 reads CSARSSSASYEQYF. The V call is TRBV20-1, the J call TRBJ2-7. Germline CDR1 and CDR2: DFQATT and SNEGSKA (reference sequence). This CDR3 spans 14 amino acids.

The chain employs TRBV5-6 and TRBJ1-2. Germline V gene sequence: CDR1 SGHDT, CDR2 YYEEEE. The CDR3 covers 13 residues. This chain's CDR3 is CASSRRRDYGYTF.

The chain carries TRBV7-2 and TRBJ2-5; TCRdb returns TRBD2, unconfirmable since there is no DNA. The CDR3 is 16 residues long. The germline V gene encodes CDR1 SGHTA and CDR2 FQGNSA. The CDR3 region is CASSPAGLAGEETQYF.

This sequence joins TRBV27 and TRBJ2-7; TCRdb designates TRBD1, a call that cannot be tested without DNA. CDR3 size: 16 residues. Per germline, CDR1 MNHEY and CDR2 SMNVEV (reference sequence). The CDR3 loop reads CASRPLESFLAYEQYF.

CDR3 protein: CASSQGSGANEAFF. The chain uses TRBV4-2 and TRBJ1-1; TCRdb names TRBD1, which stays unverified in the absence of DNA. The length of the CDR3 is 14 residues. The V gene's germline CDR1 is LGHNA and CDR2 YNFKEQ.

The rearrangement uses TRBV7-2 and TRBJ2-1; TCRdb's assignment of TRBD2 cannot be checked, as there is no DNA. CDR1 and CDR2 (germline): SGHTA, FQGNSA. This CDR3 is 22 amino acids long. The CDR3 loop is CASSLVASPGLAGGPRSNEQFF.

The V and J genes are TRBV7-8 and TRBJ2-3; TCRdb reports TRBD2, a call that lacks DNA to check it against. The CDR3 spans 15 residues. The germline V gene encodes CDR1 SGHVS and CDR2 FQNEAQ. CDR3 in amino acids: CASSLAGRRIDTQYF.

V usage is TRBV6-1 and J usage is TRBJ2-7; no DNA is available, so the TRBD1 call from TCRdb remains unchecked. The CDR3 is 16 amino acids. In germline, CDR1 is MNHNS, CDR2 SASEGT. The CDR3 region is CASSTLRVGPMGEQYF.

The gene calls are TRBV20-1 and TRBJ2-7; absent DNA, TCRdb's TRBD1 call cannot be checked. This CDR3 contains 13 residues. Germline V CDR1 and CDR2: DFQATT, SNEGSKA (reference sequence). The CDR3 protein is CSARGTVFYEQYF.

The V call is TRBV29-1, the J call TRBJ2-2. Per the germline V gene, CDR1 is SQVTM and CDR2 is ANQGSEA. CDR3 size: 14 residues. The CDR3 reads CSVVTGANTGELFF.

The chain carries TRBV18 and TRBJ2-7; TCRdb reports TRBD2, a call that lacks DNA to check it against. Germline lookup yields CDR1 KGHSH and CDR2 LQKENI. This CDR3 has 15 amino acids. The chain's CDR3 is CASRPAGRRSGEQYF.

The rearrangement links TRBV4-1 to TRBJ2-1; TCRdb returns TRBD1, unconfirmable since there is no DNA. The germline V gene has CDR1 MGHRA and CDR2 YSYEKL. The CDR3 totals 16 residues. CDR3 sequence reads: CASSHLPGQGTNEQFF.

The rearrangement links TRBV30 to TRBJ2-1; the TCRdb call, TRBD2, lacks DNA for checking. This CDR3 spans 16 amino acids. From germline, CDR1 is GTSNPN and CDR2 SVGIG (reference sequence). The CDR3 is CAWSPGLAGGRLEQFF.

This sequence joins TRBV7-2 and TRBJ1-6. This CDR3 region has 13 residues. The germline V gene encodes CDR1 SGHTA and CDR2 FQGNSA. The CDR3 loop is CASSPQQNSPLHF.

The chain has TRBV9 and TRBJ1-1; TCRdb gives TRBD1 as the D gene, but with no DNA this cannot be confirmed. Germline assignment: CDR1 SGDLS and CDR2 YYNGEE. This CDR3 is built from 17 residues. The CDR3 here is CASSAWDRGLVATEAFF.

The rearrangement links TRBV4-3 to TRBJ2-1. CDR1 and CDR2 (germline): LGHNA, YSLEER. The length of the CDR3 is 15 residues. The CDR3 loop is CASSQAGGSYNEQFF.

V usage is TRBV7-9 and J usage is TRBJ2-3. Germline CDR1 SEHNR, CDR2 FQNEAQ (reference sequence). The CDR3 spans 13 residues. CDR3 sequence reads: CASSLSQADTQYF.

V usage is TRBV15 and J usage is TRBJ2-1. Germline lookup yields CDR1 LNHNV and CDR2 YYDKDF (reference sequence). CDR3 length: 16 amino acids. The CDR3 is CATSRELRSERNEQFF.

The rearrangement links TRBV7-9 to TRBJ2-1. There are 15 residues in the CDR3. CDR1 is SEHNR and CDR2 is FQNEAQ in the germline V gene (reference sequence). The CDR3 protein is CASSFALAVTNEQFF.

V gene TRBV3-1 combines with J gene TRBJ2-5; the TCRdb D gene call, TRBD1, has no DNA to confirm it. CDR1 LGHDT and CDR2 YNNKEL come from the germline V gene (reference sequence). This CDR3 contains 15 residues. The CDR3 sequence is CASSQAPGAPETQYF.

CDR3: CASSLEGPADTQYF. This chain links TRBV7-9 with TRBJ2-3; with no DNA, the TCRdb D assignment of TRBD2 cannot be verified. Germline V gene data show CDR1 as SEHNR and CDR2 as FQNEAQ (reference sequence). The CDR3 covers 14 residues.

The chain uses TRBV9 and TRBJ2-2. The germline V gene encodes CDR1 SGDLS and CDR2 YYNGEE. The CDR3 runs to 15 residues. CDR3 sequence reads: CASSPGVRDTGELFF.

The rearrangement uses TRBV7-2 and TRBJ2-7; the D gene TCRdb calls, TRBD1, cannot be checked with no DNA. This CDR3 is 13 amino acids long. Germline V lookup: CDR1 SGHTA, CDR2 FQGNSA. CDR3 residues: CASSLRSRNEQYF.